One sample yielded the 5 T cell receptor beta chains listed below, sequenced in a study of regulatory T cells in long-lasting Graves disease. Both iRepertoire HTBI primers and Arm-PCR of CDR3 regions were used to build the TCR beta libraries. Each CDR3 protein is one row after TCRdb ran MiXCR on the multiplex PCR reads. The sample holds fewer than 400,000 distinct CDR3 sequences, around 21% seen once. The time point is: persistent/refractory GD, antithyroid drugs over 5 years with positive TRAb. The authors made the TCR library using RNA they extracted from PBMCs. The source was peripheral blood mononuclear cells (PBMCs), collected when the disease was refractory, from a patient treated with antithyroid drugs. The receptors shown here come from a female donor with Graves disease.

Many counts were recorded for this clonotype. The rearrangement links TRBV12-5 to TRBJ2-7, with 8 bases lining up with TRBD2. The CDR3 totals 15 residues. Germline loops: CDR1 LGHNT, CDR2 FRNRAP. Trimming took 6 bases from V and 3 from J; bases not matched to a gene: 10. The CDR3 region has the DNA TGTGCTAGTGGAGGGGCTAGCGGGCTTAACTACGAGCAGTACTTC. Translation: CASGGASGLNYEQYF.

The CDR3 DNA reads as TGTGCCAGCTTTTCTAGCGTTGTTAAGAACACCGGGGAGCTGTTTTTT. Residues: CASFSSVVKNTGELFF. This chain uses TRBV6-1 with TRBJ2-2; D may be TRBD2 (6 bases). Trimming removed 8 bases from V and 1 base from J, with 17 bases in between. The CDR3 has 16 amino acids. Germline CDR1 MNHNS, CDR2 SASEGT.

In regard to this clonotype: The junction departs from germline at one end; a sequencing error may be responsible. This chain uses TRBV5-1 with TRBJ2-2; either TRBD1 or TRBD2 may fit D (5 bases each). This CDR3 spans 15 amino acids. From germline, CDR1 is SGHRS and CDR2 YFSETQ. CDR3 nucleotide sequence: TGCGCCAGCAGCTTGGGAAGCGAGAACACCGGGGCGCTGTTTTTT. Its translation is CASSLGSENTGALFF. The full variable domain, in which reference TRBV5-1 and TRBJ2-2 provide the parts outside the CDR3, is KAGVTQTPRYLIKTRGQQVTLSCSPISGHRSVSWYQQTPGQGLQFLFEYFSETQRNKGNFPGRFSGRQFSNSRSEMNVSTLELGDSALYLCASSLGSENTGALFFGEGSRLTVL.

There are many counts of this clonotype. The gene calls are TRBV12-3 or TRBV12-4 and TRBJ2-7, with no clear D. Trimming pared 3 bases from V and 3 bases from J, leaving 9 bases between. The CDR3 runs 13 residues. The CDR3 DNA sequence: TGTGCCAGCAGTTTTAGGATAGACTACGAGCAGTACTTC. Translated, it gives CASSFRIDYEQYF.

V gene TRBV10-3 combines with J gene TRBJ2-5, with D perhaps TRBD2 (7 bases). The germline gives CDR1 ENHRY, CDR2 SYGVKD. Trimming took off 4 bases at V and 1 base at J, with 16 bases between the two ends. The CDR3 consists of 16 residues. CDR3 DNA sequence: TGTGCCATCAGTGGAAGGGGGGGAGGAGGCCAAGAGACCCAGTACTTC. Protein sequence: CAISGRGGGGQETQYF.